This section outlines one TCR beta chain sequence together with its context. There is no known antigen for this receptor. Base-call qualities are not available, and no considerably larger clone is one nucleotide away. These data are taken from a study of cytomegalovirus exposure and HLA in healthy donors (dated by TCRdb to 2016 to 2017). Background for the entire study: In an earlier analysis of 550 to 750 of the donors, less than 350 Gb of sequence data and 90 million to 120 million unique TCR beta sequences from 180 million or so T cells were reported. An early release that covered about 600 HLA-typed donors contained around 300 gigabases of sequencing data and tens of millions of unique TCR sequences. The study aimed to test whether cataloging public T cell receptors could reveal signatures of past pathogen exposure. To study patterns of TCR occurrence, a later analysis re-analyzed previously published TCR beta repertoires from under 750 donors and added high-resolution HLA genotyping. To predict cytomegalovirus infection status, the study combined high-throughput TCR immunosequencing, statistical association of individual TCRs with disease status, and machine learning. Rather than drawing on any new phenotypic data, the later analysis identified candidate immune exposures from TCR beta sequences and the way those sequences occurred across donors. In a later genetic analysis, genome-wide SNP genotypes for about 55% of the roughly 700 donors were used, and that subset was treated as a discovery cohort. Typing coverage differed by locus: A, B, C, DRB1 and DQB1 were typed in about 620-630 donors, DQA1 in about 510, DPA1 in nearly 610, and DPB1 in 472. Among roughly 400 genotyped donors of the cohort, an average of roughly 230,000 unique TCR beta nucleotide sequences was sequenced per donor, of which about 20% were non-productive. HLA typing included class I and class II loci at four-digit resolution. An earlier analysis of several hundred of the donors used high-throughput TCR beta sequencing to judge whether each TCR beta V gene segment behaved as functional or pseudogenic. A separate validation cohort of roughly 130 different subjects was used in addition to the roughly 670-subject first cohort. Donor age, sex, ethnicity and CMV serostatus were compiled together with the repertoire data. All discovery cohort repertoires had been generated on a single sequencing platform. The genetic ancestry cluster associated with self-reported Caucasian donors included roughly four fifths of the 398 genotyped donors. The T cell repertoires of 670 or so subjects were profiled by immunosequencing and related to cytomegalovirus serostatus. Because of strong linkage in the cohort, roughly five DR-DQ haplotypes were treated as single units for association and clustering.

General conclusions and limits of the study: In a later analysis, some 17,000 TCR beta sequences were associated with specific HLA alleles at a false discovery rate of 0.05. Some IMGT-functional V segments, including TRBV6-2 and TRBV6-3, could not be distinguished by the 87-base-pair reads and were therefore excluded. Linkage disequilibrium might explain the correlated functional status among segregating V segments, but an unknown experimental factor could not be excluded. A cluster of highly shared sequence variants was judged likely to be a technical artifact of the sequencing pipeline. Compared with the roughly 720-donor mean, donors in an Asian-associated ancestry cluster had fewer N-insertions in productive TCRs, according to a later genetic analysis. A further reported finding was that TCR beta sequences accurately predicted the HLA-A and HLA-B alleles for most subjects in the first cohort. V-gene and J-gene trimming of TCR beta chains was associated with a missense DCLRE1C variant in a later genetic analysis, and the association was replicated in an independent cohort. Only TCR beta chains were sequenced in this cohort, and the absence of alpha or paired-chain data limited detectable features. Because some donors lacked HLA typing at each locus, the association tests relied only on the typed subset. Most TCR sequences were observed very rarely across donors, whereas some public TCRs were present in many individuals. Cytomegalovirus status was reported to be diagnosed by the classifier with high specificity and sensitivity in both the original and validation cohorts. In a later analysis, the rate of TCR association differed among HLA loci, with DRB1 alleles having the most associated TCRs and HLA-C alleles having the fewest. Immune exposure information for the cohort was limited to CMV serostatus. Broadly in line with IMGT annotations, most TCR beta V segments showed up in productive rearrangements about 87% or about 30% of the time in an earlier analysis of several hundred of the donors. When HLA alleles, especially DR and DQ, strongly co-occurred, attributing TCR associations to individual alleles was difficult. Compared with equally common non-associated chains, HLA-associated TCR beta chains in a later analysis were more clonally expanded and had lower generation probabilities. The study gave a list of under 200 TCR beta chains associated with cytomegalovirus. In vitro tests confirmed that a few of the cytomegalovirus-associated TCR beta chains recognize cytomegalovirus antigens. The authors suggested that the approach could potentially be extended to other disease states and immunological phenotypes. Presence/absence analyses assumed roughly uniform sequencing depth across donors, an assumption that may not hold. According to a later analysis, most CMV-associated TCR beta chains appeared to be HLA-restricted, and the HLA associations seemed to be driven largely by CMV exposure. Because counts were too low, seventeen rarely observed V segments, including chromosome 9 orphons, were excluded from the earlier analysis of a few hundred of the donors. In a later analysis, several top co-occurrence clusters were reported to appear linked to parvovirus B19, influenza, CMV and Epstein-Barr virus.

Libraries were made using the immunoSEQ multiplex PCR assay. For the multiplex PCR, a mixture combining 60 forward primers for TCR Vbeta segments and 13 reverse primers for TCR Jbeta segments was used. A multiplex PCR assay on genomic DNA amplified the CDR3 region of rearranged TCR beta genes. The amplified TCR beta libraries were sequenced on the Illumina HiSeq System as 87-base-pair reads. In the original analysis: A later analysis tallied around 87 million unique TCR beta chains across the roughly 610 repertoires, and about 12 million of those chains were shared by two or more donors. Raw reads were error-corrected and collapsed into unique sequences with a nearest-neighbor algorithm that merged closely related sequences to remove PCR and sequencing errors. To assign V, D and J gene segments, CDR3 sequences were aligned to IMGT reference sequences. For a sequence to be retained, a match of at least six nucleotides to both a V gene segment and a J gene segment was required. Rearrangements were classified as productive when the CDR3 lacked stop codons and remained in frame with V and J, and all other rearrangements were classified as non-productive. Following IMGT convention, CDR3 was defined as the stretch from the second conserved V-encoded cysteine up to the conserved J-encoded phenylalanine. The earlier analysis of a few hundred of the donors excluded any sequence lacking an unambiguous match to a single V gene segment. In an earlier analysis of a few hundred of the donors, a V segment was called functional when productive rearrangements were above 56.7%, and segregating when the standard deviation between donors exceeded 5%. A statistical classification framework was built to diagnose cytomegalovirus status from the catalog of TCR beta chain sequences. In a later analysis, TCR nucleotide sequences were compared against IMGT/GENE-DB human TR gene sequences so that V and J genes could be assigned. In a later analysis, CDR3 sequences and most-parsimonious VDJ recombination scenarios were assigned using the TCRdist pipeline. A later analysis defined each TCR beta chain by its CDR3 amino acid sequence plus V-gene family, and excluded reads lacking a unique V-gene family. A later analysis removed 450 to 600 highly shared, low-generation-probability nucleotide sequences to deal with suspected cross-contamination and a sequencing artifact. In a later analysis, a clonal expansion index for each public chain was calculated from normalized within-repertoire ranks of inferred template counts. A later analysis computed generation probabilities with a VDJ recombination model fitted to out-of-frame rearrangements, and checked the results against IGoR. In a later analysis, TCR-TCR, TCR-HLA and TCR-CMV co-occurrence was scored with hypergeometric tests, and a repertoire-size bias correction was applied to TCR pairs. False discovery rates were estimated in a later analysis by permuting HLA or CMV assignments 20 times. In a later analysis, co-occurring TCRs were grouped using DBSCAN, with TCRdist sequence similarity added in when clustering inside HLA-allele-positive subsets. Repertoires with fewer than 30,000 or more than 120,000 public chains, plus five repertoires with anomalous nucleotide sharing, were excluded from co-occurrence clustering. The source is immuneACCESS, and TCRdb retained only in-frame sequences with V and J called. Part of the clones is not carried over; for the studies checked, unresolved V genes explain less than half of this, and the remainder is unexplained. Clone size and V and J calls were adopted from that table, with D and trimming inferred from the DNA. The sample table holds roughly 220,000 clones, of which approximately 70% were seen once. Roughly 2.5% of the sample rests with the top ten.

The cohort was made up of under 800 healthy bone marrow donors. All cohort members were sampled while nominally healthy, although unrecorded immune exposures were likely present. The donor tested CMV seropositive and was one of the 289 seropositive cohort members. A peripheral blood sample was collected from each donor, and TCR beta sequencing was performed on peripheral blood mononuclear cells. Genomic DNA was extracted from the blood cell samples with the Qiagen DNeasy Blood Extraction Kit. Spanning cysteine to phenylalanine, the CDR3 consists of 16 amino acids. The retained sequence is limited to the CDR3, 48 bases, with the frame set at the first base. CDR1 LGHNA and CDR2 YSLEER are derived from the germline V gene. V and J are truncated by 0 bases and 6 bases respectively, leaving an intervening sequence of 14 bases.

Source material: PBMCs. Recombination joined TRBV4-3 with TRBJ2-2, with the D gene call left open. The source is a man between 35 and 55 years old in good health and CMV-seropositive. The CDR3 reads as follows: CASSQDPETEAGELFF. The DNA is as follows: TGCGCCAGCAGCCAAGATCCTGAGACCGAGGCCGGGGAGCTGTTTTTT.